Each of the 9 T cell receptor beta chains below was sequenced from the same sample in a study of blood T cell repertoires in COVID-19. Clones were read by immunoSEQ multiplex PCR, and TCRdb kept only the in-frame ones, dropping some. Here the sample spans roughly 200,000 clones, roughly four fifths being singletons. Sequencing input: PBMCs or T cells enriched from blood (not recorded which). The receptors stem from a man aged 35 to 55 who had recovered from COVID-19.

The chain recombines TRBV30 with TRBJ2-7; 11 bases fit TRBD2. In germline, CDR1 is GTSNPN, CDR2 SVGIG (reference sequence). The CDR3 length is 13 residues. The V segment lost 3 bases and the J segment 5 bases; nucleotides outside the gene matches: 3. CDR3 region: CAWSRLAGNEQYF. DNA of the CDR3: TGTGCCTGGAGCAGACTAGCGGGGAACGAGCAGTACTTC.

The chain joins TRBV6-5 to TRBJ1-3; TRBD1 might be the D (5 bases). V was cut by 6 bases and J by 3 bases, with 15 bases left in between. The CDR3 covers 15 residues. CDR1 MNHEY and CDR2 SVGAGI come from the germline V gene. CDR3 residues: CASRAPGSGGNTIYF. The CDR3 nucleotides read TGTGCCAGCAGGGCACCAGGGTCTGGTGGAAACACCATATATTTT.

The chain employs TRBV9 and TRBJ2-1; weak D call: TRBD2 (6 bases). V lost 4 bases, J lost 0 bases, and 20 bases lay in between. Germline CDR1 SGDLS, CDR2 YYNGEE. This CDR3 has 18 residues. DNA of the CDR3: TGTGCCAGCAGCCCCAAAGGTAGCGGAACCCACTCCTACAATGAGCAGTTCTTC. Amino acid sequence: CASSPKGSGTHSYNEQFF.

This clone was recorded only once. The chain links TRBV5-1 to TRBJ1-1; the D gene is possibly TRBD1 (5 bases). Trimming took 0 bases from V and 11 from J, leaving 14 bases between them. The CDR3 consists of 13 residues. CDR1 is SGHRS, CDR2 YFSETQ, per germline. DNA for the CDR3: TGCGCCAGCAGCTTGGCGTTACAGGAGATGGCTTTCTTT. This codes for CASSLALQEMAFF. The full variable domain, in which reference TRBV5-1 and TRBJ1-1 provide the parts outside the CDR3, is KAGVTQTPRYLIKTRGQQVTLSCSPISGHRSVSWYQQTPGQGLQFLFEYFSETQRNKGNFPGRFSGRQFSNSRSEMNVSTLELGDSALYLCASSLALQEMAFFGQGTRLTVV.

About this clone: This same CDR3 is encoded by further DNA sequences in the sample. The chain carries TRBV12-3 or TRBV12-4 and TRBJ1-2; the D gene is possibly TRBD1 (5 bases). There are 12 residues in the CDR3. The germline V and J ends were trimmed by 3 bases and 8 bases, with 10 bases remaining between them. The CDR3 DNA sequence: TGTGCCAGCAGTTTCGGGGGAGGCGGCTACACCTTC. Translated: CASSFGGGGYTF.

This chain joins TRBV28 and TRBJ1-2; tentative D call: TRBD1 (5 bases). CDR1 MDHEN and CDR2 SYDVKM come from the germline V gene. The CDR3 is 14 residues long. V was pared by 2 bases and J by 5 bases, with 12 bases between. CDR3 DNA: TGTGCCAGCAGTTTAGAGTGGAAGGGGTATGGCTACACCTTC. The encoded protein is CASSLEWKGYGYTF.

The CDR3 DNA follows: TGCAGCGTTGAATCGGTTGCAGGGGGTTTAGGGGCTTTCTTT. It encodes CSVESVAGGLGAFF. The J gene is TRBJ1-1, the V gene TRBV29-1, with 7 bases that match TRBD1. V lost 2 bases and J lost 11; bases outside the gene matches: 14. The V gene's germline CDR1 is SQVTM and CDR2 ANQGSEA. This CDR3 contains 14 residues. Drawing the rest from reference TRBV29-1 and TRBJ1-1, the complete variable domain is SAVISQKPSRDICQRGTSLTIQCQVDSQVTMMFWYRQQPGQSLTLIATANQGSEATYESGFVIDKFPISRPNLTFSTLTVSNMSPEDSSIYLCSVESVAGGLGAFFGQGTRLTVV.

The genes are TRBV20-1 and TRBJ2-3; D gene unclear. Germline CDR1 and CDR2: DFQATT and SNEGSKA (reference sequence). The CDR3 is made up of 13 amino acids. The germline V and J ends were trimmed by 3 bases and 4 bases, with 11 bases remaining between them. CDR3 nucleotide sequence: TGCAGTGCTAGTCCTCTTATAGCAGATACGCAGTATTTT. Amino acid sequence: CSASPLIADTQYF.

Details on this clone: Other DNA sequences of this sample code for an identical CDR3. J is TRBJ1-4 and V is TRBV5-1; TRBD1 agrees at 10 bases. CDR1 and CDR2 (germline): SGHRS, YFSETQ. After removal of 0 bases from V and 10 bases from J, the junction contained 0 bases not matched to a gene. This CDR3 is built from 13 residues. The CDR3, as DNA: TGCGCCAGCAGCTTGGGGGACAGGGGAAAACTGTTTTTT. This codes for CASSLGDRGKLFF.